This T cell receptor (beta chain) was recorded in a study of T cells in Graves' hyperthyroidism and ophthalmopathy. Between the trimmed V and J ends, which lost 7 bases and 1 base, there was a span of 4 bases. Germline lookup yields CDR1 LGHDT and CDR2 YNNKEL (reference sequence). The CDR3 extends over 11 amino acids. General study findings and limits: Stable hyperthyroidism was separated from ophthalmopathy by a model based on 13 V-J features.

TCR beta CDR3 regions were amplified from RNA transcripts. HTBI primers were the set used in a first-round RT-PCR of the TCR CDR3. Each CDR3 protein is one row after TCRdb ran MiXCR on the multiplex PCR reads. Here the sample spans a few hundred thousand distinct CDR3 sequences, approximately 17% being singletons. The table lists this clonotype with many counts. Its cognate antigen is unknown. Specimen: blood. The V gene is TRBV3-1, the J gene TRBJ1-1; D gene ambiguous. This TCR was sampled from a woman between 18 and 29 years old with Graves' ophthalmopathy. CDR3 nucleotide sequence: TGTGCCAGCAAGGGGAACACTGAAGCTTTCTTT. Encoded protein: CASKGNTEAFF. The entire variable domain, with the rest obtained from reference TRBV3-1 and TRBJ1-1, is as follows: DTAVSQTPKYLVTQMGNDKSIKCEQNLGHDTMYWYKQDSKKFLKIMFSYNNKELIINETVPNRFSPKSPDKAHLNLHINSLELGDSAVYFCASKGNTEAFFGQGTRLTVV.